This TCR beta chain is drawn from a study of monozygotic twins with inflammatory bowel disease. TCR libraries each used approximately 4,000 ng of total RNA. No DNA is given; TCRdb re-called the 5' RACE reads and lists each CDR3 protein once. The sample's table shows some 160,000 distinct CDR3 sequences. Germline CDR1 and CDR2: SNHLY and FYNNEI. The CDR3 has 12 amino acids. This TCR was sampled from a human donor with ulcerative colitis or Crohn's disease, or a healthy co-twin of an affected twin (not recorded which). The chain combines TRBV2 with TRBJ2-7; absent DNA, TCRdb's TRBD1 call cannot be checked. The sequencing sample was made of blood. CDR3 loop: CASEQGYHEQYF.